These T cell receptor beta chains were read from a single sample in a study of blood T cell repertoires in COVID-19. TCRdb keeps only in-frame clones here, not all; method: immunoSEQ multiplex PCR. The top ten hold 35% to 40% of the sample, which has around 160,000 clones, approximately 80% seen once. Sequencing was carried out using peripheral blood. These receptors were collected from a human donor in a cohort sampled during active COVID-19. CDR3s include the opening cysteine and the closing phenylalanine or tryptophan.

V: TRBV11-3
J: TRBJ2-7
CDR3: CASSLVGTGRAEQYF

V: TRBV5-1
J: TRBJ2-1
CDR3: CASSLARAGPYNEQFF

V: TRBV6-2/TRBV6-3
J: TRBJ2-3
CDR3: CASSYSVIAGTDTQYF

V: TRBV5-1
J: TRBJ2-3
CDR3: CASSYRDFPADTQYF

V: TRBV28
J: TRBJ1-2
CDR3: CASNRDRSYGYTF

V: TRBV3-1/TRBV3-2
J: TRBJ1-2
CDR3: CASSPRHRPTLYGYTF

V: TRBV7-7
J: TRBJ2-5
CDR3: CASSMPGQGVETQYF

V: TRBV10-2
J: TRBJ2-4
CDR3: CASSEPYRGLAKNIQYF

V: TRBV2
J: TRBJ1-2
CDR3: CASRAGSPYTF

V: TRBV6-5
J: TRBJ2-7
CDR3: CATRRGGYEQYF

V: TRBV7-3
J: TRBJ2-1
CDR3: CASSLQAGGPGEQFF

V: TRBV11-2
J: TRBJ2-1
CDR3: CASSLGQGNEQFF

V: TRBV6-6
J: TRBJ1-1
CDR3: CASSLGQRNTEAFF

V: TRBV7-9
J: TRBJ1-1
CDR3: CASSLNQNTEAFF

V: TRBV6-2/TRBV6-3
J: TRBJ2-5
CDR3: CASSSGTSGAQETQYF

V: TRBV24-1
J: TRBJ2-5
CDR3: CATSDRSGGAETQYF

V: TRBV27
J: TRBJ2-3
CDR3: CASSRGQGWDTQYF

V: TRBV7-2
J: TRBJ1-4
CDR3: CASSLLGATNEKLFF

V: TRBV7-5
J: TRBJ1-5
CDR3: CVRSIGQFSNQPQHF

V: TRBV28
J: TRBJ2-5
CDR3: CASSLGGQGAETQYF

V: TRBV19
J: TRBJ1-3
CDR3: CASSIGHSQNTIYF

V: TRBV9
J: TRBJ2-6
CDR3: CASSGTGGAGANVLTF

V: TRBV12-3/TRBV12-4
J: TRBJ1-2
CDR3: CASSPGGHYGYTF

V: TRBV7-3
J: TRBJ1-2
CDR3: CASSLGPGKSNGYTF

V: TRBV6-6
J: TRBJ2-7
CDR3: CASSYDSGKHEQYF

V: TRBV7-2
J: TRBJ1-6
CDR3: CASREGSGASSYNSPLHF

V: TRBV19
J: TRBJ1-3
CDR3: CASSIAMRQRNTIYF

V: TRBV4-3
J: TRBJ1-2
CDR3: CASSRTGSEGYTF

V: TRBV6-5
J: TRBJ2-7
CDR3: CASSFDGQGPYEQYF

V: TRBV6-5
J: TRBJ2-7
CDR3: CASSYSDYYNEQYF

V: TRBV19
J: TRBJ1-6
CDR3: CASSIAGETGSPLHF

V: TRBV5-5
J: TRBJ1-1
CDR3: CASSYGTANTEAFF

V: TRBV7-9
J: TRBJ2-7
CDR3: CASASGVAYEQYF

V: TRBV7-2
J: TRBJ1-3
CDR3: CASSLGPAENTIYF

V: TRBV7-2
J: TRBJ1-5
CDR3: CASSLAGGSNQPQHF

V: TRBV6-2/TRBV6-3
J: TRBJ2-1
CDR3: CASSSLAIPGQFF

V: TRBV7-9
J: TRBJ1-3
CDR3: CASSLARDSGFSGNTIYF

V: TRBV3-1/TRBV3-2
J: TRBJ1-1
CDR3: CASSQFRQGAWAFF

V: TRBV5-1
J: TRBJ2-1
CDR3: CASSWRDRSQGEQFF

V: TRBV6-6
J: TRBJ1-5
CDR3: CASSYPSGQGDQPQHF

V: TRBV11-3
J: TRBJ1-6
CDR3: CASRGQLVSPLHF

V: TRBV4-1
J: TRBJ1-5
CDR3: CASSQISNQPQHF

V: TRBV12-5
J: TRBJ1-1
CDR3: CASGHLPRGEAFF

V: TRBV5-1
J: TRBJ1-1
CDR3: CASSYGQTSMNTEAFF

V: TRBV3-1/TRBV3-2
J: TRBJ1-1
CDR3: CASSPLLRGTEAFF

V: TRBV2
J: TRBJ2-5
CDR3: CASSKGTVQETQYF

V: TRBV29-1
J: TRBJ2-1
CDR3: CSVGAGGYNEQFF

V: TRBV30
J: TRBJ2-5
CDR3: CAWGGAETRETQYF

V: TRBV7-7
J: TRBJ2-5
CDR3: CASSNSGGEWETQYF

V: TRBV6-2/TRBV6-3
J: TRBJ2-7
CDR3: CASSPSGGPTPNPFYEQYF

V: TRBV12-3/TRBV12-4
J: TRBJ1-2
CDR3: CASSPLTGGGYTF

V: TRBV11-2
J: TRBJ2-1
CDR3: CASSLERGPLGEQFF

V: TRBV5-1
J: TRBJ2-7
CDR3: CASSLADRTGGFDEQYF

V: TRBV7-9
J: TRBJ1-1
CDR3: CASSLKGLAMNTEAFF

V: TRBV2
J: TRBJ1-2
CDR3: CASSAIQGAGRGYTF

V: TRBV5-1
J: TRBJ2-1
CDR3: CASSLEGGVGTGDYNEQFF